The source of this T cell receptor beta chain is a study of CD8+ T cells in alopecia areata. About the research overall: Among treated patients, oral tofacitinib was administered at 5 to 10 mg twice daily.

The CDR3 loop spans 13 amino acids. The germline V and J ends were trimmed by 1 base and 5 bases, with 8 bases remaining between them. Per the germline V gene, CDR1 is LGHNA and CDR2 is YNFKEQ. The authors extracted RNA and reverse transcribed it into cDNA as the sequencing template. TCRdb keeps only in-frame clones here, not all; method: immunoSEQ multiplex PCR. In the table there are about 69,000 clones, roughly three fifths of which are singletons. The TCR sequence derives from a human donor with alopecia areata. The material sequenced was CD8+ T cells sorted from blood, taken at week 0. The chain combines TRBV4-2 with TRBJ1-1; perhaps TRBD1 as D (5 bases). CDR3 sequence (DNA): TGTGCCAGCAGCCAAGGGGACCTGACTGAAGCTTTCTTT. This codes for CASSQGDLTEAFF.